Presented here are 30 T cell receptor beta chains from one specimen sequenced in a study of T-cell reconstitution after alpha-beta-depleted transplantation in children. A library of TCRbeta sequences, prepared with unique molecular identifiers, was generated. TCRdb redid the calling of the PCR reads with MiXCR, one entry per CDR3 protein. The sample has under 250,000 distinct CDR3 sequences; around 7% are singletons. The specimen comprised PBMCs, sampled before TCRalphabeta/CD19-depleted stem cell transplant. All receptors come from a boy aged 2-9 years with acute lymphoblastic leukemia, due to receive a stem cell transplant.

At least ten counts were recorded for this clonotype. This chain's CDR3 is CASSQGTGTFFGYTF. CDR3 coding DNA: TGCGCCAGCAGCCAAGGGACAGGGACTTTCTTTGGCTACACCTTC. The chain couples TRBV4-3 to TRBJ1-2; TRBD1 matches 8 bases. The CDR3 runs 15 residues. V shed 1 base, J shed 7 bases, and the junction held 8 bases outside the gene matches. From germline, CDR1 is LGHNA and CDR2 YSLEER.

This clonotype was observed many times. The rearrangement joins TRBV6-5 to TRBJ2-1; D gene unclear. The length of the CDR3 is 13 residues. Trimming cost V 2 bases and J 9 bases, with 11 bases left between them. The V gene's germline CDR1 is MNHEY and CDR2 SVGAGI. The CDR3 region is CASSYRVGAEQFF. The CDR3 DNA reads TGTGCCAGCAGTTACAGGGTCGGTGCTGAGCAGTTCTTC.

The table lists this clonotype with a count of one. The rearrangement links TRBV6-2 or TRBV6-3 to TRBJ2-7; TRBD1 matches 10 bases. After removal of 6 bases from V and 2 bases from J, the junction contained 7 bases not matched to a gene. Germline V lookup: CDR1 MNHEY, CDR2 SVGEGT. The CDR3 is 15 amino acids. The CDR3 nucleotides are TGTGCCAGCAGCGGGACAGGGGTCTCGGCCTACGAGCAGTACTTC. Translating it yields CASSGTGVSAYEQYF.

This chain uses TRBV3-1 with TRBJ1-1, with D possibly being TRBD1 (6 bases). Germline loops: CDR1 LGHDT, CDR2 YNNKEL (reference sequence). Trimming shortened V by 4 bases and J by 0 bases, and 15 bases separated the two germline ends. The CDR3 consists of 16 residues. CDR3 sequence (DNA): TGTGCCAGCAGCCCAGCCAGGGGACTAGTGAACACTGAAGCTTTCTTT. Residues: CASSPARGLVNTEAFF.

This clonotype came up many times. DNA of the CDR3: TGTGCCATCAGGAGGACAGCCCAAGAGACCCAGTACTTC. This gives the protein CAIRRTAQETQYF. V is TRBV10-3 and J is TRBJ2-5; D is possibly TRBD1 (6 bases). V was shortened by 6 bases and J by 1 base, with 9 bases between the two germline ends. The CDR3 covers 13 residues. Per the germline V gene, CDR1 is ENHRY and CDR2 is SYGVKD.

This clonotype was seen a few times. The chain employs TRBV10-2 and TRBJ2-1, with TRBD2 matching 10 bases. Looked up from germline, CDR1 is WSHSY and CDR2 is SAAADI. V lost 6 bases and J lost 8; bases outside the gene matches: 16. This CDR3 has 17 amino acids. The CDR3 loop is CASSPKGSGRAPDEQFF. The CDR3 bases are TGCGCCAGCAGCCCAAAAGGGAGCGGGAGGGCTCCCGATGAGCAGTTCTTC.

This clonotype has just a few counts. This chain links TRBV4-2 with TRBJ2-3, with TRBD1 as a possible D gene (6 bases). CDR1 is LGHNA, CDR2 YNFKEQ, per germline. The CDR3 is 16 amino acids. V shed 6 bases and J shed 4 bases, with 20 bases lying between them. The CDR3 DNA is TGTGCCAGCAGACAGCAACTAGGGGGATCCCCAGATACGCAGTATTTT. Protein sequence: CASRQQLGGSPDTQYF.

This clonotype was counted at least ten times. V usage is TRBV10-3 and J usage is TRBJ1-5, with D unresolved. The germline V gene has CDR1 ENHRY and CDR2 SYGVKD. V lost 5 bases, J lost 7 bases, and 12 bases lay in between. The CDR3 contains 13 residues. CDR3 sequence reads: CAISQGSRQPQHF. The CDR3 nucleotides read TGTGCCATCAGTCAAGGGTCTCGGCAGCCCCAGCATTTT.

Ten or more counts support this clonotype. V and J are TRBV7-9 and TRBJ1-6, with TRBD1 matching over 7 bases. CDR3 length equals 13 residues. The germline V gene has CDR1 SEHNR and CDR2 FQNEAQ (reference sequence). V dropped 5 bases and J dropped 9; count of bases not matched to a gene: 4. CDR3 residues: CASSPGGGSPLHF. The CDR3 DNA reads TGTGCCAGCAGCCCAGGGGGGGGTTCACCCCTCCACTTT.

This clonotype appeared many times. The chain joins TRBV12-3 or TRBV12-4 to TRBJ2-1; D is unclear. This CDR3 comprises 13 residues. V was cut by 7 bases and J by 0 bases, with 7 bases left in between. CDR3 sequence reads: CASKRSSYNEQFF. Written as DNA, the CDR3 is TGTGCCAGCAAACGTAGCTCCTACAATGAGCAGTTCTTC.

In this sample, this clonotype turned up many times. The V gene is TRBV5-1, the J gene TRBJ2-5; unclear D gene. Trimming removed 2 bases from V and 4 bases from J, with 9 bases in between. Germline V CDR1 and CDR2: SGHRS, YFSETQ. The CDR3 is made up of 13 amino acids. CDR3 amino acids: CASSFWGLETQYF. CDR3 bases: TGCGCCAGCAGCTTCTGGGGATTAGAGACCCAGTACTTC.

This clonotype was seen many times. CDR3: CASSPVFADTQYF. In DNA form, the CDR3 reads TGTGCCAGCAGCCCCGTTTTTGCGGATACGCAGTATTTT. The V gene is TRBV27, the J gene TRBJ2-3; D gene unclear. This CDR3 is 13 amino acids long. Germline V gives CDR1 MNHEY, CDR2 SMNVEV (reference sequence). Trimming removed 6 bases from V and 6 bases from J, with 13 bases in between.

This clonotype was observed many times. DNA of the CDR3: TGCAGTCTCCGTTTAGCGGGTAAATACGAGCAGTACTTC. Translation gives CSLRLAGKYEQYF. This chain uses TRBV20-1 with TRBJ2-7; TRBD2 aligns across 7 bases. CDR1 DFQATT and CDR2 SNEGSKA come from the germline V gene (reference sequence). The CDR3 covers 13 residues. With V trimmed by 8 bases and J by 4 bases, 11 bases remained unmatched.

Ten or more counts support this clonotype. The J gene is TRBJ2-1, the V gene TRBV29-1; 8 nucleotides line up with TRBD1. The CDR3 spans 17 residues. CDR1 and CDR2 (germline): SQVTM, ANQGSEA. The V and J ends lost 6 bases and 0 bases, in that order; junction bases with no gene match: 13. The CDR3 DNA is TGCAGCGTGGAGGGACAGGTTTCAGCAAGCTCCTACAATGAGCAGTTCTTC. Its translation is CSVEGQVSASSYNEQFF.

The table lists this clonotype with many counts. The chain has TRBV20-1 and TRBJ2-5; 7 bases map to TRBD2. CDR3 size: 15 residues. Germline V gene lookup returns CDR1 DFQATT and CDR2 SNEGSKA (reference sequence). After removal of 3 bases from V and 0 bases from J, the junction contained 7 bases not matched to a gene. In DNA form, the CDR3 reads TGCAGTGCTAGTTTTGTGGGGGGGAACCAAGAGACCCAGTACTTC. Protein sequence: CSASFVGGNQETQYF.

This clonotype was detected ten times or more. V is TRBV5-1 and J is TRBJ2-1, with 12 positions matching TRBD2. The CDR3 covers 15 residues. V gave up 4 bases and J gave up 12 bases; unmatched junction bases: 11. Germline-derived CDR1 and CDR2 are SGHRS and YFSETQ. DNA for the CDR3: TGCGCCAGCAGCCAGACTAGCGGGAGTTATTTTGGGCAGTTCTTC. This encodes CASSQTSGSYFGQFF.

V gene TRBV28 combines with J gene TRBJ1-3; D gene uncertain. Germline CDR1 is MDHEN and CDR2 is SYDVKM. The V end was cut by 3 bases, the J end by 8 bases, with 11 bases between. The CDR3 is 13 residues long. CDR3 residues: CASSFRSGDTIYF. The CDR3 region has the DNA TGTGCCAGCAGTTTTAGATCCGGGGACACCATATATTTT.

The table lists this clonotype with many counts. This chain links TRBV28 with TRBJ2-1, with D maybe TRBD1 (5 bases). CDR1 is MDHEN, CDR2 SYDVKM, per germline. V was shortened by 4 bases and J by 2 bases, with 12 bases between the two germline ends. The CDR3 spans 15 residues. The CDR3 here is CASSWGGHPYNEQFF. DNA for the CDR3: TGTGCCAGCAGTTGGGGTGGACATCCCTACAATGAGCAGTTCTTC.

Many counts were recorded for this clonotype. This rearrangement joins TRBV5-1 to TRBJ2-7; 8 bases agree with TRBD2. Germline V gene lookup returns CDR1 SGHRS and CDR2 YFSETQ. CDR3 length equals 15 residues. The trim removed 3 bases at V and 4 bases at J, leaving 9 bases unmatched. CDR3 loop: CASSSGTSRRYEQYF. In DNA form, the CDR3 reads TGCGCCAGCAGCTCCGGGACTAGTCGCCGGTACGAGCAGTACTTC.

This clonotype was detected ten times or more. The V call is TRBV7-2, the J call TRBJ2-1, with 8 bases lining up with TRBD1. This CDR3 is 14 amino acids long. The junction had 6 bases not matched to a gene; V was cut back by 5 bases and J by 6 bases. Per germline, CDR1 SGHTA and CDR2 FQGNSA. The CDR3 nucleotides are TGTGCCAGCAGCCCTTGGACAGGGAGCAATGAGCAGTTCTTC. It is translated as CASSPWTGSNEQFF.

There are many counts of this clonotype. This chain uses TRBV28 with TRBJ2-1; D not resolved. CDR3 length: 14 amino acids. Germline V gene lookup returns CDR1 MDHEN and CDR2 SYDVKM. The germline V and J ends were trimmed by 5 bases and 10 bases, with 18 bases remaining between them. CDR3 in DNA: TGTGCCAGCAGTGTAAACTACCGTGCGAGCGAGCAGTTCTTC. Amino acids: CASSVNYRASEQFF.

This clonotype was observed a handful of times. This chain connects TRBV4-3 to TRBJ1-2; D remains unclear. The length of the CDR3 is 15 residues. Between the trimmed V and J ends, which lost 4 bases and 4 bases, there was a span of 16 bases. CDR1 LGHNA and CDR2 YSLEER come from the germline V gene. The CDR3 coding sequence is TGCGCCAGCAGCCTGAAAACAGACTCCGTCTATGGCTACACCTTC. Translated: CASSLKTDSVYGYTF.

The rearrangement links TRBV28 to TRBJ1-6; a weak D match, TRBD1 (5 bases). Germline V gene sequence: CDR1 MDHEN, CDR2 SYDVKM. V lost 2 bases to trimming and J lost 10 bases, with 21 bases between them. This CDR3 spans 17 amino acids. The CDR3 region is CASSLGSTWQGDSPLHF. The CDR3 DNA reads TGTGCCAGCAGTTTAGGGTCAACGTGGCAGGGAGACTCACCCCTCCACTTT.

This clonotype was observed many times. This rearrangement joins TRBV7-2 to TRBJ2-7, with 9 bases fitting TRBD1. Losses at the gene ends were 5 bases for V and 2 bases for J; bases not matched to a gene: 7. Germline CDR1 and CDR2: SGHTA and FQGNSA. The CDR3 sequence is 15 residues long. CDR3 region: CASSLGTGNPYEQYF. The DNA for the CDR3 is TGTGCCAGCAGCCTAGGGACAGGGAACCCCTACGAGCAGTACTTC.

This clonotype was observed at least ten times. CDR3 protein: CASSKSRGTYGYTF. The CDR3 nucleotides are TGTGCCAGCAGTAAAAGCAGGGGGACTTATGGCTACACCTTC. The chain is built from TRBV6-1 and TRBJ1-2, with TRBD1 identical over 7 bases. The CDR3 covers 14 residues. Germline-derived CDR1 and CDR2 are MNHNS and SASEGT. After removal of 5 bases from V and 5 bases from J, the junction contained 8 bases not matched to a gene.

This chain links TRBV6-1 with TRBJ2-1; 12 bases align to TRBD2. This CDR3 has 15 residues. Trimming removed 6 bases from V and 10 bases from J; junction bases left unmatched: 10. Germline CDR1 MNHNS, CDR2 SASEGT. The CDR3 here is CASRALAGGLGEQFF. CDR3 nucleotide sequence: TGTGCCAGCAGGGCACTAGCGGGGGGCCTTGGGGAGCAGTTCTTC.

This chain links TRBV27 with TRBJ1-5; D gene unclear. The germline V and J ends were trimmed by 8 bases and 0 bases, with 11 bases remaining between them. Germline values: CDR1 MNHEY, CDR2 SMNVEV (reference sequence). CDR3 length equals 14 residues. The CDR3 DNA sequence: TGTGCCAGCGGACGACATTATAGCAATCAGCCCCAGCATTTT. It is translated as CASGRHYSNQPQHF.

This clonotype was counted many times. This chain joins TRBV7-8 and TRBJ1-4; D may be TRBD1 (6 bases). Looked up from germline, CDR1 is SGHVS and CDR2 is FQNEAQ. V was pared by 5 bases and J by 5 bases, with 15 bases between. The CDR3 is made up of 15 amino acids. CDR3 DNA sequence: TGTGCCAGCAGCATCCCCGGGGGGCTGAATGAAAAACTGTTTTTT. As protein: CASSIPGGLNEKLFF. The entire variable domain, with the rest obtained from reference TRBV7-8 and TRBJ1-4, is as follows: GAGVSQSPRYKVAKRGQDVALRCDPISGHVSLFWYQQALGQGPEFLTYFQNEAQLDKSGLPSDRFFAERPEGSVSTLKIQRTQQEDSAVYLCASSIPGGLNEKLFFGSGTQLSVL.

This clonotype was observed at least ten times. V gene TRBV14 combines with J gene TRBJ2-1; the match to TRBD2 covers 9 bases. V gave up 0 bases and J gave up 8 bases; unmatched junction bases: 11. The CDR3 is 17 residues long. Germline V gene data show CDR1 as SGHDN and CDR2 as FVKESK. The CDR3 bases are TGTGCCAGCAGCCAAGATTTCGGCGGGGGGGCTCGGGATGAGCAGTTCTTC. This codes for CASSQDFGGGARDEQFF. Combining the CDR3 with reference TRBV14 and TRBJ2-1 gives the whole variable domain EAGVTQFPSHSVIEKGQTVTLRCDPISGHDNLYWYRRVMGKEIKFLLHFVKESKQDESGMPNNRFLAERTGGTYSTLKVQPAELEDSGVYFCASSQDFGGGARDEQFFGPGTRLTVL.

This clonotype was seen a few times. The J gene is TRBJ2-3, the V gene TRBV7-9, with D unresolved. Germline lookup yields CDR1 SEHNR and CDR2 FQNEAQ (reference sequence). The CDR3 spans 15 residues. V was trimmed by 4 bases and J by 6 bases, leaving 17 bases between them. The DNA for the CDR3 is TGTGCCAGCAGCTCCTCGCACGATAAGTGGGATACGCAGTATTTT. It is translated as CASSSSHDKWDTQYF. Drawing the rest from reference TRBV7-9 and TRBJ2-3, the complete variable domain is DTGVSQNPRHKITKRGQNVTFRCDPISEHNRLYWYRQTLGQGPEFLTYFQNEAQLEKSRLLSDRFSAERPKGSFSTLEIQRTEQGDSAMYLCASSSSHDKWDTQYFGPGTRLTVL.